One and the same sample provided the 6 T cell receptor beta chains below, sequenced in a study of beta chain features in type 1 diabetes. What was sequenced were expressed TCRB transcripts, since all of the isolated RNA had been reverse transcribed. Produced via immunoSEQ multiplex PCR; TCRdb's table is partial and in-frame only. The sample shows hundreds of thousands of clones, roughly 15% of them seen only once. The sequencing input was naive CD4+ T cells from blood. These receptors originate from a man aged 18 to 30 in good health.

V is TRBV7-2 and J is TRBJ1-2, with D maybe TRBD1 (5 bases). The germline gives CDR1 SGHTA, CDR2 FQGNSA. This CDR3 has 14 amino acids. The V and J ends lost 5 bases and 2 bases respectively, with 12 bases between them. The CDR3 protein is CASSGGTYNYGYTF. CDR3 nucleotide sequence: TGTGCCAGCAGCGGGGGGACTTACAACTATGGCTACACCTTC.

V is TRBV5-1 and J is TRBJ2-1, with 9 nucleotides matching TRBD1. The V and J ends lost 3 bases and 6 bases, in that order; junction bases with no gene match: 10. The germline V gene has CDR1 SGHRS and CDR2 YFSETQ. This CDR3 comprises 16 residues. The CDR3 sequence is CASSSYRDRVGNEQFF. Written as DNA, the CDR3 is TGCGCCAGCAGCTCCTACCGGGACAGGGTAGGCAATGAGCAGTTCTTC. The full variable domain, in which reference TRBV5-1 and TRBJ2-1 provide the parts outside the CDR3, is KAGVTQTPRYLIKTRGQQVTLSCSPISGHRSVSWYQQTPGQGLQFLFEYFSETQRNKGNFPGRFSGRQFSNSRSEMNVSTLELGDSALYLCASSSYRDRVGNEQFFGPGTRLTVL.

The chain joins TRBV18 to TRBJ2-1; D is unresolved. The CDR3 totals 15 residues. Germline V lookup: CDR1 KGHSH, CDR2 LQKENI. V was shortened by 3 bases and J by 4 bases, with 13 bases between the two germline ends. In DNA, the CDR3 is TGTGCCAGCTCACCTAACGAGCTGGGTTACAATGAGCAGTTCTTC. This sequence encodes CASSPNELGYNEQFF.

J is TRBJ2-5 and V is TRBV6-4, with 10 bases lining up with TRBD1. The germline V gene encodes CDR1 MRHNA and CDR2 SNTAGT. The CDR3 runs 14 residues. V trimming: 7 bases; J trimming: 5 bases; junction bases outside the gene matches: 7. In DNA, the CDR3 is TGTGCCAGCATCGAGACAGGGGGCAGGGAGACCCAGTACTTC. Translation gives CASIETGGRETQYF.

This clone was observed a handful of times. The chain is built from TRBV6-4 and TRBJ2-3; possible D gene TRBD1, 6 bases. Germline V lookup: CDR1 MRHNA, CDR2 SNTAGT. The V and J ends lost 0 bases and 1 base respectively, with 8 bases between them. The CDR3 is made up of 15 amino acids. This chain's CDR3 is CASSDSGGGTDTQYF. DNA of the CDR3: TGTGCCAGCAGTGACTCTGGGGGCGGCACAGATACGCAGTATTTT.

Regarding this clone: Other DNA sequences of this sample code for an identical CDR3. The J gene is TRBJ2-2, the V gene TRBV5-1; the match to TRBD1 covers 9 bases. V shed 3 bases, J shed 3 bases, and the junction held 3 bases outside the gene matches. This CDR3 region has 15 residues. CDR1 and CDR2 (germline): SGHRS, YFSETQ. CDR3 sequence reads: CASSSRTGDTGELFF. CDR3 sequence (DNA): TGCGCCAGCAGCTCGAGGACAGGGGACACCGGGGAGCTGTTTTTT.